This TCR beta chain was sequenced during a study of blood T cell repertoires in COVID-19. Trimming stripped 4 bases from V and 4 bases from J, with 9 bases between. CDR1 is SNHLY and CDR2 is FYNNEI in the germline V gene. This CDR3 has 13 amino acids. Repertoires were generated with immunoSEQ multiplex PCR, while TCRdb's copy carries only in-frame clones and drops some. Of a few hundred thousand clones in the sample, roughly nine tenths are singletons; the top ten hold just over 8%. The sequenced sample was PBMCs or T cells enriched from blood (not recorded which). This rearrangement joins TRBV2 to TRBJ2-3, with D uncertain. The receptor comes from a woman aged 60-75 years who had recovered from COVID-19. The CDR3 DNA reads as TGTGCCAGCAGTGCAAACAGCCCAGATACGCAGTATTTT. This encodes CASSANSPDTQYF.